Shown below are 23 T cell receptor beta chains from a single sample sequenced in a study of T cell responses to AZD1222 COVID-19 vaccine listed by TCRdb under 2021. The time point tag for this specimen amounts to: baseline before first vaccination. The library was generated by the immunoSEQ multiplex PCR assay. Entries here come from immuneACCESS through TCRdb and include only in-frame sequences with V and J called. Some clones fail to appear in such tables; in the studies checked, an unresolved V gene covers under half of the shortfall, and the cause of the remainder is unknown. In all, the sample holds around 100,000 clones, and 80% to 95% of those were seen once. Clones ranked in the top ten supply 1.5% to 2% of the sample. This specimen was peripheral blood, taken on day 0 of AZD1222 vaccination. Source of these receptors: an adult in good health.

The chain couples TRBV19 to TRBJ1-1; the match to TRBD1 covers 10 bases. Germline loops: CDR1 LNHDA, CDR2 SQIVND (reference sequence). The CDR3 length is 15 residues. Trimming at V came to 9 bases and at J to 0 bases, leaving 7 bases not matched to a gene. The CDR3 nucleotides are TGTGCCAGCAGGTTGGACAGGGGGTTGAACACTGAAGCTTTCTTT. It codes for CASRLDRGLNTEAFF.

This clone was found a few times. The chain joins TRBV27 to TRBJ2-7; 12 nucleotides agree with TRBD2. V lost 3 bases, J lost 1 base, and 1 base stayed unmatched. This CDR3 is built from 15 residues. The germline V gene has CDR1 MNHEY and CDR2 SMNVEV (reference sequence). This CDR3 is CASSFGTSGSYEQYF. The CDR3 nucleotides are TGTGCCAGCAGTTTCGGGACTAGCGGGTCCTACGAGCAGTACTTC.

This chain joins TRBV4-2 and TRBJ1-1, with D possibly being TRBD1 (6 bases). In germline, CDR1 is LGHNA, CDR2 YNFKEQ. The CDR3 sequence is 15 residues long. Trimming pared 2 bases from V and 3 bases from J, leaving 13 bases between. The CDR3 region is CASSQLTTGHTEAFF. The CDR3 DNA is TGTGCCAGCAGCCAACTTACTACAGGGCACACTGAAGCTTTCTTT.

The chain couples TRBV25-1 to TRBJ2-5; the match to TRBD2 covers 10 bases. Germline V CDR1 and CDR2: MGHDK, SYGVNS. V trimming: 2 bases; J trimming: 5 bases; junction bases outside the gene matches: 5. There are 15 residues in the CDR3. DNA of the CDR3: TGTGCCAGCAGTGAACTAGCGGGAGCGGGTGAGACCCAGTACTTC. This translates into CASSELAGAGETQYF.

The gene calls are TRBV5-6 and TRBJ2-2; no reliable D call. Deletions cut 1 base from V and 7 bases from J, with 20 bases between. The germline V gene encodes CDR1 SGHDT and CDR2 YYEEEE. The CDR3 contains 17 residues. The CDR3 region is CASSLRILKLSGGELFF. DNA for the CDR3: TGTGCCAGCAGCTTGAGGATCCTGAAGCTTTCGGGCGGGGAGCTGTTTTTT.

This chain's CDR3 is CASRVGRSSYEQYF. CDR3 coding DNA: TGTGCCAGCAGGGTGGGACGGAGCTCCTACGAGCAGTACTTC. This chain joins TRBV27 and TRBJ2-7; either TRBD1 or TRBD2 may supply D (5 bases each). The CDR3 has 14 residues. V shed 6 bases and J shed 0 bases, with 12 bases lying between them. Germline CDR1 is MNHEY and CDR2 is SMNVEV (reference sequence).

The count of this clone is one. The V call is TRBV15, the J call TRBJ1-5; D perhaps matches TRBD1 (6 bases). The ends were cut back, 4 bases at V and 3 bases at J, with 10 bases in the middle. Germline lookup yields CDR1 LNHNV and CDR2 YYDKDF (reference sequence). This CDR3 spans 14 amino acids. This CDR3 is CATSTDRINQPQHF. The CDR3 DNA sequence: TGTGCCACCAGCACCGACAGGATCAATCAGCCCCAGCATTTT.

In its sample, this clone was seen once. The chain employs TRBV13 and TRBJ2-1, with a weak D call TRBD1 (6 bases). Germline CDR1 reads PRHDT; CDR2 reads FYEKMQ (reference sequence). The CDR3 runs to 15 residues. V lost 6 bases and J 0 bases, leaving 12 bases between the germline ends. This CDR3 is CASRTGGSSYNEQFF. CDR3 DNA: TGTGCCAGCAGGACAGGCGGCTCCTCCTACAATGAGCAGTTCTTC.

The gene calls are TRBV6-2 or TRBV6-3 and TRBJ2-3; tentatively, D is TRBD1 (5 bases). The V gene lost 2 bases and the J gene lost 0 bases, with 18 bases spanning the gap. The CDR3 is 18 residues long. Germline CDR1 and CDR2: MNHEY and SVGEGT. CDR3 protein: CASSYPFGAGSSTDTQYF. CDR3 bases: TGTGCCAGCAGTTACCCGTTTGGGGCAGGGTCCAGCACAGATACGCAGTATTTT.

This clone appeared once. The rearrangement uses TRBV19 and TRBJ1-6; D gene uncertain. The CDR3 runs 14 residues. Germline V gene sequence: CDR1 LNHDA, CDR2 SQIVND (reference sequence). Trimming removed 6 bases at V and 8 bases at J, with 14 bases between. CDR3 sequence (DNA): TGTGCCAGTAGAGGGCTGAACACGGATTCACCCCTCCACTTT. It translates to CASRGLNTDSPLHF.

This chain joins TRBV7-3 and TRBJ2-7; TRBD2 matches at 10 bases. The CDR3 contains 15 residues. With V trimmed by 8 bases and J by 2 bases, 9 bases remained unmatched. The germline V gene has CDR1 SGHTA and CDR2 FQGTGA. The CDR3 is CASALAGDVTYEQYF. CDR3 nucleotide sequence: TGTGCCAGCGCCCTAGCGGGAGACGTAACCTACGAGCAGTACTTC.

V usage is TRBV9 and J usage is TRBJ2-2, with D perhaps matching TRBD2 (6 bases). Per the germline V gene, CDR1 is SGDLS and CDR2 is YYNGEE. The CDR3 loop spans 14 amino acids. V was shortened by 3 bases and J by 6 bases, with 12 bases between the two germline ends. Written as DNA, the CDR3 is TGTGCCAGCAGCGCCCAACTAGCCGCCGGGGAGCTGTTTTTT. It codes for CASSAQLAAGELFF.

The chain employs TRBV29-1 and TRBJ2-5; D is undetermined. Germline values: CDR1 SQVTM, CDR2 ANQGSEA. CDR3 length equals 11 residues. V dropped 4 bases and J dropped 7 bases, with 10 bases sitting between them. CDR3 residues: CSVGPRGTQYF. The CDR3 DNA reads TGCAGCGTTGGCCCAAGAGGGACCCAGTACTTC.

This chain connects TRBV11-3 to TRBJ2-1; 10 bases fit TRBD2. With V trimmed by 0 bases and J by 8 bases, 4 bases remained unmatched. The CDR3 is 15 amino acids. Germline V CDR1 and CDR2: SGHNT, YENEEA. The CDR3 DNA reads TGTGCCAGCAGCTTAGAGAGCGGGAGGGGATATGAGCAGTTCTTC. It codes for CASSLESGRGYEQFF.

The chain carries TRBV19 and TRBJ2-5; 8 bases match TRBD2. This CDR3 has 15 amino acids. Losses at the gene ends were 3 bases for V and 5 bases for J; bases not matched to a gene: 8. CDR1 is LNHDA, CDR2 SQIVND, per germline (reference sequence). The CDR3 sequence is CASSMRSGSGETQYF. In DNA, the CDR3 is TGTGCCAGTAGTATGAGGAGCGGGAGTGGTGAGACCCAGTACTTC.

V and J are TRBV7-3 and TRBJ1-5, with 9 bases identical to TRBD1. The V gene end was trimmed by 6 bases and the J gene end by 2 bases; junction bases not matched to a gene: 14. Germline lookup yields CDR1 SGHTA and CDR2 FQGTGA. This CDR3 is 18 amino acids long. The CDR3 DNA follows: TGTGCCAGCAGGTTCCGGGACAGGGCCAACCACGGCAATCAGCCCCAGCATTTT. Amino acid sequence: CASRFRDRANHGNQPQHF.

J is TRBJ2-3 and V is TRBV9, with TRBD2 matching over 9 bases. CDR1 and CDR2 from the germline V gene are SGDLS and YYNGEE. This CDR3 is 15 amino acids long. The V segment lost 4 bases and the J segment 0 bases; nucleotides outside the gene matches: 3. The CDR3 spells CASSLAGTSTDTQYF. CDR3 nucleotides: TGTGCCAGCAGCCTAGCGGGAACTAGCACAGATACGCAGTATTTT. The full variable domain, in which reference TRBV9 and TRBJ2-3 provide the parts outside the CDR3, is DSGVTQTPKHLITATGQRVTLRCSPRSGDLSVYWYQQSLDQGLQFLIQYYNGEERAKGNILERFSAQQFPDLHSELNLSSLELGDSALYFCASSLAGTSTDTQYFGPGTRLTVL.

The V call is TRBV5-1, the J call TRBJ2-2; 12 nucleotides line up with TRBD2. Germline lookup yields CDR1 SGHRS and CDR2 YFSETQ. This CDR3 is 17 amino acids long. Trimming took 1 base from V and 2 from J; bases not matched to a gene: 3. The CDR3 sequence is CASSLRLAGVNTGELFF. The CDR3 DNA reads as TGCGCCAGCAGCTTGCGACTAGCGGGAGTAAACACCGGGGAGCTGTTTTTT.

The chain recombines TRBV5-1 with TRBJ1-2; the D gene is possibly TRBD1 (6 bases). CDR1 is SGHRS, CDR2 YFSETQ, per germline. Between the trimmed V and J ends, which lost 1 base and 3 bases, there was a span of 13 bases. CDR3 length: 15 residues. The CDR3 DNA follows: TGCGCCAGCAGCTTGACTGGGGACAACTACTATGGCTACACCTTC. Amino acids: CASSLTGDNYYGYTF.

V gene TRBV4-1 combines with J gene TRBJ1-5; 8 bases line up with TRBD1. Germline lookup yields CDR1 MGHRA and CDR2 YSYEKL. The V and J ends lost 2 bases and 7 bases, in that order; junction bases with no gene match: 4. This CDR3 spans 14 amino acids. The CDR3 region is CASSQQGAGQPQHF. The CDR3 DNA reads TGCGCCAGCAGCCAACAGGGGGCAGGGCAGCCCCAGCATTTT.

The V call is TRBV10-3, the J call TRBJ2-2; the D call may be TRBD1 or TRBD2 (5 bases each). Trimming took 10 bases from V and 7 from J, leaving 13 bases between them. The CDR3 spans 12 residues. The germline V gene encodes CDR1 ENHRY and CDR2 SYGVKD. The CDR3 region is CATRTGGGELFF. The CDR3 nucleotides are TGTGCCACCCGGACTGGGGGCGGGGAGCTGTTTTTT.

V and J are TRBV30 and TRBJ1-2, with 11 bases identical to TRBD1. This CDR3 contains 14 residues. The ends lost 1 base at V and 5 bases at J; junction bases unmatched: 3. Germline V lookup: CDR1 GTSNPN, CDR2 SVGIG (reference sequence). The CDR3 coding sequence is TGTGCCTGGAGTGCGGGGACAGGGGGGTATGGCTACACCTTC. Translated: CAWSAGTGGYGYTF.

V gene TRBV9 combines with J gene TRBJ1-6; D is unresolved. The CDR3 totals 13 residues. The V gene's germline CDR1 is SGDLS and CDR2 YYNGEE. V dropped 4 bases and J dropped 9 bases, with 11 bases sitting between them. Here the CDR3 reads CASSPEVGSPLHF. The CDR3 DNA reads TGTGCCAGCAGCCCAGAAGTAGGTTCACCCCTCCACTTT.